A single sample gave rise to the 15 T cell receptor beta chains below, sequenced in a study of Graves' ophthalmopathy and Graves' hyperthyroidism. Amplified material comprised TCR beta CDR3 regions derived from RNA transcripts. RT-PCR in the first round used HTBI primers; a second-round multiplex PCR followed. TCRdb ran MiXCR on the multiplex PCR reads and lists one entry per CDR3 protein. The sample includes roughly 170,000 distinct CDR3 sequences, 35% to 45% of them seen just once. The sample taken for sequencing was peripheral blood. Receptors were obtained from a man aged 25 to 40 with Graves' ophthalmopathy.

This clonotype was detected many times. The chain uses TRBV30 and TRBJ2-7, with D perhaps matching TRBD2 (5 bases). The CDR3 spans 12 residues. V was clipped by 2 bases and J by 5 bases, with 10 bases between them. The germline V gene encodes CDR1 GTSNPN and CDR2 SVGIG (reference sequence). CDR3 in DNA: TGTGCCTGGAGTTTAAGGGAGAACGAGCAGTACTTC. Its translation: CAWSLRENEQYF. The whole variable domain, filled in from reference TRBV30 and TRBJ2-7, reads SQTIHQWPATLVQPVGSPLSLECTVEGTSNPNLYWYRQAAGRGLQLLFYSVGIGQISSEVPQNLSASRPQDRQFILSSKKLLLSDSGFYLCAWSLRENEQYFGPGTRLTVT.

J is TRBJ1-6 and V is TRBV6-5; no clear D gene. The CDR3 runs to 14 residues. V was clipped by 2 bases and J by 5 bases, with 7 bases between them. CDR1 is MNHEY and CDR2 is SVGAGI in the germline V gene. The CDR3 loop reads CASSYQEHNSPLHF. The CDR3 nucleotides are TGTGCCAGCAGTTACCAGGAACATAATTCACCCCTCCACTTT.

This clonotype was counted ten times or more. This chain joins TRBV27 and TRBJ2-3; 10 positions match TRBD2. V lost 5 bases, J lost 3 bases, and 5 bases stayed unmatched. This CDR3 spans 15 amino acids. Germline lookup yields CDR1 MNHEY and CDR2 SMNVEV (reference sequence). CDR3 region: CASSPRTSGTDTQYF. CDR3 coding DNA: TGTGCCAGCAGTCCACGGACTAGCGGAACAGATACGCAGTATTTT.

This clonotype has ten or more counts. V usage is TRBV6-4 and J usage is TRBJ2-6, with D tentatively TRBD1 or TRBD2 (6 bases each). The V end lost 6 bases, the J end lost 0 bases, and 9 bases lay between the germline ends. The CDR3 covers 15 residues. Per the germline V gene, CDR1 is MRHNA and CDR2 is SNTAGT. CDR3 protein: CASRGGGSGANVLTF. The CDR3, as DNA: TGTGCCAGCAGAGGAGGGGGCTCTGGGGCCAACGTCCTGACTTTC.

This clonotype was seen at least ten times. V and J are TRBV28 and TRBJ2-7; TRBD1 might be the D (5 bases). Germline CDR1 and CDR2: MDHEN and SYDVKM. V was clipped by 6 bases and J by 0 bases, with 9 bases between them. This CDR3 spans 13 amino acids. As DNA, the CDR3 is TGTGCCAGCAGACGACAGAGCTCCTACGAGCAGTACTTC. Translated, it gives CASRRQSSYEQYF.

The chain couples TRBV6-1 to TRBJ2-5, with 9 positions matching TRBD1. This CDR3 contains 14 residues. V gave up 9 bases and J gave up 8 bases; unmatched junction bases: 13. Germline V gene data show CDR1 as MNHNS and CDR2 as SASEGT. The CDR3 DNA reads as TGTGCCAGTGTGCCCCTGGGACAGGGAAGCACCCAGTACTTC. As protein: CASVPLGQGSTQYF.

The chain employs TRBV28 and TRBJ2-3; D is uncertain. The CDR3 contains 16 residues. Germline CDR1 and CDR2: MDHEN and SYDVKM. V lost 3 bases and J lost 0, with 13 bases in between. As DNA, the CDR3 is TGTGCCAGCAGTTTTGCTCTGGGTGTGAGCACAGATACGCAGTATTTT. Protein: CASSFALGVSTDTQYF.

This clonotype was seen many times. The chain uses TRBV28 and TRBJ2-7; D gene ambiguous. V gave up 2 bases and J gave up 2 bases, with 4 bases separating them. CDR1 MDHEN and CDR2 SYDVKM come from the germline V gene. The CDR3 contains 12 residues. The CDR3 DNA follows: TGTGCCAGCAGTTTAAGGGCCTACGAGCAGTACTTC. Residues: CASSLRAYEQYF.

In regard to this clonotype: The conserved closing phenylalanine or tryptophan is absent in this CDR3, likely reflecting a read error. The V gene is TRBV6-5, the J gene TRBJ1-1; weak D call: TRBD1 (5 bases). The CDR3 spans 15 residues. Per the germline V gene, CDR1 is MNHEY and CDR2 is SVGAGI. V was shortened by 2 bases and J by 4 bases, with 14 bases between the two germline ends. CDR3 bases: TGTGCCAGCAGTTACCGGGGCCACCCGGGCACTGAAGCTTTCCTT. Translated: CASSYRGHPGTEAFL.

This clonotype showed up just a few times. The chain's CDR3 is CASSFGGSSNQPQHF. As DNA, the CDR3 is TGTGCCAGCAGTTTTGGGGGGAGTAGCAATCAGCCCCAGCATTTT. V gene TRBV12-3 or TRBV12-4 combines with J gene TRBJ1-5; tentative D call: TRBD1 (5 bases). V shed 3 bases and J shed 0 bases, with 9 bases lying between them. The CDR3 extends over 15 amino acids.

The CDR3 DNA is TGTGCCAGCGGCGGGGGGCCCTTGGGCACTGAAGCTTTCTTT. Protein sequence: CASGGGPLGTEAFF. The chain couples TRBV2 to TRBJ1-1, with a weak D call TRBD1 (6 bases). The V gene lost 8 bases and the J gene lost 4 bases, with 17 bases spanning the gap. The CDR3 totals 14 residues. From germline, CDR1 is SNHLY and CDR2 FYNNEI.

V is TRBV6-5 and J is TRBJ2-7; a possible D gene is TRBD1 (5 bases). Germline V gives CDR1 MNHEY, CDR2 SVGAGI. The CDR3 is 12 residues long. The ends were cut back, 4 bases at V and 5 bases at J, with 9 bases in the middle. In DNA, the CDR3 is TGTGCCAGCAGTTTCCCCAGGGACGAGCAGTACTTC. This encodes CASSFPRDEQYF.

The chain couples TRBV20-1 to TRBJ1-1, with D maybe TRBD1 (6 bases). CDR1 is DFQATT, CDR2 SNEGSKA, per germline (reference sequence). Trimming took off 0 bases at V and 1 base at J, with 18 bases between the two ends. CDR3 size: 17 residues. In DNA, the CDR3 is TGCAGTGCTAGAGACGCAGGTAGGGGGACGGCGAACACTGAAGCTTTCTTT. Its translation is CSARDAGRGTANTEAFF.

V gene TRBV28 combines with J gene TRBJ1-3; 10 bases line up with TRBD1. This CDR3 comprises 15 residues. Germline CDR1 reads MDHEN; CDR2 reads SYDVKM. V trimming: 7 bases; J trimming: 2 bases; junction bases outside the gene matches: 5. The CDR3 protein is CASTRDRGTGNTIYF. The CDR3 DNA is TGTGCCAGCACCCGGGACAGGGGAACTGGAAACACCATATATTTT.

The genes are TRBV6-1 and TRBJ2-7; possibly TRBD1 for D (6 bases). Germline V gene lookup returns CDR1 MNHNS and CDR2 SASEGT. The CDR3 consists of 14 residues. The germline V and J ends were trimmed by 1 base and 3 bases, with 10 bases remaining between them. In DNA form, the CDR3 reads TGTGCCAGCAGTGAAGAGGGGGAAGACTACGAGCAGTACTTC. Amino acid sequence: CASSEEGEDYEQYF.